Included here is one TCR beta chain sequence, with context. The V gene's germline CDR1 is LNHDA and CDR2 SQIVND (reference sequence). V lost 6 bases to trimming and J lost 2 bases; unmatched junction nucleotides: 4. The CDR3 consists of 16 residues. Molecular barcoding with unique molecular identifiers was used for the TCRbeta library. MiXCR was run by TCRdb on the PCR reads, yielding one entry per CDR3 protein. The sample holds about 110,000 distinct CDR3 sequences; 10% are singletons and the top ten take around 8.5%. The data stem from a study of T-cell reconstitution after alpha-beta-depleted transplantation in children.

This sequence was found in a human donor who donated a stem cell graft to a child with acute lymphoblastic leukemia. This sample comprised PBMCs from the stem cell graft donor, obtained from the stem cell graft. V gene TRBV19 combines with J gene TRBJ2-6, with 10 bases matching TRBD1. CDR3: CASSPGQGAGANVLTF. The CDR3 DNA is TGTGCCAGTAGCCCAGGACAGGGGGCTGGGGCCAACGTCCTGACTTTC. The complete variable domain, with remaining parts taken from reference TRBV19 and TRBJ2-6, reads DGGITQSPKYLFRKEGQNVTLSCEQNLNHDAMYWYRQDPGQGLRLIYYSQIVNDFQKGDIAEGYSVSREKKESFPLTVTSAQKNPTAFYLCASSPGQGAGANVLTFGAGSRLTVL.